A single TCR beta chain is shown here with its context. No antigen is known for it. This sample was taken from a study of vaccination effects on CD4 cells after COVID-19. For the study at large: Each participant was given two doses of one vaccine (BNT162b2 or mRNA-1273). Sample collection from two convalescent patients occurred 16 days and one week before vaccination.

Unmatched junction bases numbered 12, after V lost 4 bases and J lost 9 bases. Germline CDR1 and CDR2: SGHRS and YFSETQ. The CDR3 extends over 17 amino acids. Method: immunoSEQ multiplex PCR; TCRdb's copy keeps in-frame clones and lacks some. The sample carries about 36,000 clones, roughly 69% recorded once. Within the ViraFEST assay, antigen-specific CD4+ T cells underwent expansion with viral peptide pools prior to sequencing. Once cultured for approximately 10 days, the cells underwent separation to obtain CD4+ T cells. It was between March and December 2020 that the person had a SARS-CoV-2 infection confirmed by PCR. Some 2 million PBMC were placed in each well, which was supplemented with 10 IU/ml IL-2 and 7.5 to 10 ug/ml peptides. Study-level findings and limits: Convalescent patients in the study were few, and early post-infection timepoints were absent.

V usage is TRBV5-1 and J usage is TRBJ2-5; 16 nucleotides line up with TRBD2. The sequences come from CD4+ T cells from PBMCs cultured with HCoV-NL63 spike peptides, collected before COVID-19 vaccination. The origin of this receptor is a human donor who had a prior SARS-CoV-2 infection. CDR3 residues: CASSLVGLAGGPPPQYF. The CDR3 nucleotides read TGCGCCAGCAGCCTGGTGGGACTAGCGGGGGGGCCCCCTCCCCAGTACTTC.